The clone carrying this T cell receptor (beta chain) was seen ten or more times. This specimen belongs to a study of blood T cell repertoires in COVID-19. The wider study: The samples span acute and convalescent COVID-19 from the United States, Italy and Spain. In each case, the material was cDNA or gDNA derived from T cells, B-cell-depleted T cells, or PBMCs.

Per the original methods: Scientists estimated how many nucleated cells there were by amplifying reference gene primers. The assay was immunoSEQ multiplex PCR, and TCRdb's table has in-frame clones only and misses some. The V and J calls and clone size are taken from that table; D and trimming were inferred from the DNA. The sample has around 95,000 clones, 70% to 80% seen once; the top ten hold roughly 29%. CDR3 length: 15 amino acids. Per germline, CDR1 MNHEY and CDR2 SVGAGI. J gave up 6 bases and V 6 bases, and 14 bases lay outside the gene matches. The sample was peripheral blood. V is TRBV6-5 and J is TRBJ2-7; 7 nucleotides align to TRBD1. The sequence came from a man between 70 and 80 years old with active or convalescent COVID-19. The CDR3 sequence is CASRPTGRSPGEQYF. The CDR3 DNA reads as TGTGCCAGCAGACCGACAGGGCGGTCGCCTGGCGAGCAGTACTTC.